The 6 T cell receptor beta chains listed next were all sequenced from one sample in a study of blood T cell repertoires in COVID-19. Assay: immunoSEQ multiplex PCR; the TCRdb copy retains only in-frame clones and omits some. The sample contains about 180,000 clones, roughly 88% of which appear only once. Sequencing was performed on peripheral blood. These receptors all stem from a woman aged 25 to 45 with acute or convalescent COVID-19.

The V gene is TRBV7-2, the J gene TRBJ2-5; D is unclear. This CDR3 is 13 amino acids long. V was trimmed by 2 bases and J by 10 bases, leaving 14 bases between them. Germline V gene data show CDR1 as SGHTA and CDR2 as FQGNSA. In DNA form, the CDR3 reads TGTGCCAGCAGCTTACGGATGGGCACGGACCAGTACTTC. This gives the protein CASSLRMGTDQYF.

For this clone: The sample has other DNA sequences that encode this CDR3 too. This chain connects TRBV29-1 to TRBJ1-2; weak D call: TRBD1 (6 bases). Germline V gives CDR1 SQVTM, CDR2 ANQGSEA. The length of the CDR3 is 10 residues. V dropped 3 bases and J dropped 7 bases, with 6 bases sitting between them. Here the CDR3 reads CSVDRGGYTF. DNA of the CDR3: TGCAGCGTTGACAGGGGTGGCTACACCTTC.

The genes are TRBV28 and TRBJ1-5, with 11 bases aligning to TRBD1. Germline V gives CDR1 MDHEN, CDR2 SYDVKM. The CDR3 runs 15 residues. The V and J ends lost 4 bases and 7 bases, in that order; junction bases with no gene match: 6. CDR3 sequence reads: CASSWTGGGKQPQHF. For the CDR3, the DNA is TGTGCCAGCAGTTGGACAGGGGGCGGGAAACAGCCCCAGCATTTT.

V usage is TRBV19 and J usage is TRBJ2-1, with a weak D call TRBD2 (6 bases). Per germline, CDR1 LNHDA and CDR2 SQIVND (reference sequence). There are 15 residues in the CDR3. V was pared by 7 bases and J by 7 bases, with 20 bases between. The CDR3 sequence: CASNPFPGDVNEQFF. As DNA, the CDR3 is TGTGCCAGTAACCCCTTTCCGGGAGATGTAAATGAGCAGTTCTTC.

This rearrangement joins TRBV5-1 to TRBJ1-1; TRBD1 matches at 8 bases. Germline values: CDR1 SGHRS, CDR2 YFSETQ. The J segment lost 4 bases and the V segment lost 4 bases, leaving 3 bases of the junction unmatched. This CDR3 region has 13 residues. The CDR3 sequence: CASSRTGSTEAFF. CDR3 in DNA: TGCGCCAGCAGCAGGACAGGGAGCACTGAAGCTTTCTTT.

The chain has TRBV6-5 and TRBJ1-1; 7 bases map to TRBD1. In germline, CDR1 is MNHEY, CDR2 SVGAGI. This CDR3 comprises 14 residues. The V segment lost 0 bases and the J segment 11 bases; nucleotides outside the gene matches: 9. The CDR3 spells CASSYSLGDRDAFF. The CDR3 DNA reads TGTGCCAGCAGTTACTCCTTAGGAGACAGGGATGCTTTCTTT.